This T cell receptor beta chain appears in the sequencing data of a study of molecular identifiers for immune sequencing clone quantification. This clonotype was picked up a small number of times. The antigen is undetermined. Whole-study results and caveats: Barcode sharing among identical TCR molecules could make large clones appear smaller. Jurkat TCR RNA from one cell was spiked into about a million naive cells, and it was reportedly detectable there.

Via MiXCR, TCRdb re-called the PCR reads, giving one row per CDR3 protein. This table holds about 500,000 distinct CDR3 sequences, about a fifth found once. Germline CDR1 SGHVS, CDR2 FNYEAQ. V was cut by 1 base and J by 4 bases, with 8 bases left in between. The CDR3 has 14 amino acids. Construction of naive CD8 libraries employed 20,000 to 1,000,000 sorted cells together with 10%, 30% or 50% RNA. V and J are TRBV7-6 and TRBJ2-1, with D maybe TRBD1 (5 bases). The sequence derives from a human donor in good health. Some libraries in this study had Jurkat cell RNA spiked in. Sequenced material: naive CD8+ T cells from blood, with Jurkat cell RNA spiked in. Regarding subset: FACS-sorted CD8+CD4-CCR7+CD45RA+ naive T cells. CDR3 in DNA: TGTGCCAGCAGCTTAGAGGGGCTGTACAATGAGCAGTTCTTC. Protein sequence: CASSLEGLYNEQFF.